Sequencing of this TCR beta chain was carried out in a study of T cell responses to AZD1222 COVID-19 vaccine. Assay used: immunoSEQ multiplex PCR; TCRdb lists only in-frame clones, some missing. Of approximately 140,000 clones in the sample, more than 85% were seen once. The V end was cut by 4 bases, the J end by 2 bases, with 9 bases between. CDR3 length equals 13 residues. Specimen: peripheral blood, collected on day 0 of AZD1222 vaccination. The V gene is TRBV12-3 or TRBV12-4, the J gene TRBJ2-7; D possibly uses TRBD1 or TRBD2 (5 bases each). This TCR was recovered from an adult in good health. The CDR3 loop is CASSSGPTYEQYF. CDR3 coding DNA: TGTGCCAGCAGTTCGGGACCGACCTACGAGCAGTACTTC.